These 5 T cell receptor beta chains originate from one sample sequenced in a study of T cell repertoires in cytomegalovirus infection. Using its own MiXCR run on the reads, TCRdb lists one record per CDR3 protein. The table shows 490,000 or so distinct CDR3 sequences, with about 11% occurring only once. Sequences were obtained from PBMCs. The receptors shown here come from a human donor in good health (CMV status not recorded). Some clones in this sample may be carry-over from other donors' samples.

This chain uses TRBV20-1 with TRBJ2-1; TRBD2 matches 11 bases. This CDR3 spans 13 amino acids. CDR1 and CDR2 (germline): DFQATT, SNEGSKA (reference sequence). CDR3 amino acids: CTITSGSSSEQFF. The CDR3 region has the DNA TGCACCATCACTAGCGGGAGTAGTAGTGAGCAGTTCTTC.

This clonotype was observed many times. The chain has TRBV5-4 and TRBJ1-2; no firm D call. Trimming stripped 4 bases from V and 2 bases from J, with 12 bases between. The CDR3 consists of 14 residues. Germline lookup yields CDR1 SGHNT and CDR2 YYREEE (reference sequence). CDR3 nucleotide sequence: TGTGCCAGCAGCACTCGGACGGGGAACTATGGCTACACCTTC. This gives the protein CASSTRTGNYGYTF. Variable domain in full (rest from reference TRBV5-4 and TRBJ1-2): ETGVTQSPTHLIKTRGQQVTLRCSSQSGHNTVSWYQQALGQGPQFIFQYYREEENGRGNFPPRFSGLQFPNYSSELNVNALELDDSALYLCASSTRTGNYGYTFGSGTRLTVV.

This clonotype has ten or more counts. The gene calls are TRBV5-1 and TRBJ2-7; 7 bases align to TRBD1. The CDR3 runs to 14 residues. The germline CDR1 and CDR2 sequences are SGHRS and YFSETQ. The V and J ends lost 0 bases and 6 bases, in that order; junction bases with no gene match: 6. CDR3: CASSLDRGASEQYF. The CDR3 DNA follows: TGCGCCAGCAGCTTGGACAGGGGCGCGAGCGAGCAGTACTTC.

There are many counts of this clonotype. The chain is built from TRBV27 and TRBJ2-3, with D possibly TRBD1 on 6 matching bases. V lost 3 bases to trimming and J lost 0 bases, with 16 bases between them. CDR1 is MNHEY and CDR2 is SMNVEV in the germline V gene (reference sequence). There are 17 residues in the CDR3. CDR3 protein: CASSFWQGPRSTDTQYF. In nucleotides, the CDR3 is TGTGCCAGCAGTTTTTGGCAGGGGCCCAGGAGCACAGATACGCAGTATTTT.

This chain links TRBV12-3 or TRBV12-4 with TRBJ2-6; perhaps TRBD1 as D (5 bases). Trimming pared 2 bases from V and 6 bases from J, leaving 11 bases between. The CDR3 runs 15 residues. For the CDR3, the DNA is TGTGCCAGCAGTTTATCAGGGCGTGTGGCCAACGTCCTGACTTTC. Its protein is CASSLSGRVANVLTF.